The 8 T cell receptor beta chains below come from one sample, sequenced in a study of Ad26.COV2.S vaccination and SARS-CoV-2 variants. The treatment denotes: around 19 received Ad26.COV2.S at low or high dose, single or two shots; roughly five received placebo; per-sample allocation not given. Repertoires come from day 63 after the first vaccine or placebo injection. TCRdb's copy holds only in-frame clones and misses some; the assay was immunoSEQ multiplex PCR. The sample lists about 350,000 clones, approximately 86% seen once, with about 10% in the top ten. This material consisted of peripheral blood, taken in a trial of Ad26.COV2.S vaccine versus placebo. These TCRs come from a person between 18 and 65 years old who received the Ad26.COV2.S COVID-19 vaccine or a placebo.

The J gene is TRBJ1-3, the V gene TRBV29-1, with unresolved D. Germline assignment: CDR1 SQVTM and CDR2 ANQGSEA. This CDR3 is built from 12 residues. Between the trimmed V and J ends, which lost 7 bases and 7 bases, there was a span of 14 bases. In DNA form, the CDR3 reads TGCAGCGCCTCGGACGGGCCGAACACCATATATTTT. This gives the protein CSASDGPNTIYF.

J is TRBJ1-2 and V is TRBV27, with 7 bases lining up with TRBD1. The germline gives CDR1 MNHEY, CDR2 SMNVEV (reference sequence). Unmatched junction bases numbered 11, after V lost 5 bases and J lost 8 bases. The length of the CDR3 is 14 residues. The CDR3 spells CASSLTRQGSGYTF. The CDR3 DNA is TGTGCCAGCAGTCTAACTCGACAGGGATCGGGCTACACCTTC.

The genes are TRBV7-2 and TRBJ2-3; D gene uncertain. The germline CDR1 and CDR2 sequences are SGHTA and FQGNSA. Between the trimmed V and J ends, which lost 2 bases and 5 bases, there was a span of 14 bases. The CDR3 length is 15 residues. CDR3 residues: CASSLMGLLGDTQYF. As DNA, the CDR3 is TGTGCCAGCAGCTTAATGGGCCTCCTGGGAGATACGCAGTATTTT.

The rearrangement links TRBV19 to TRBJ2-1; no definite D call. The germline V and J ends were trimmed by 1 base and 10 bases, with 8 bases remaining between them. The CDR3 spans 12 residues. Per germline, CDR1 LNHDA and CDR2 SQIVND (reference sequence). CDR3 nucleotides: TGTGCCAGTAGTATAGGACAATCAGAGCAGTTCTTC. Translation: CASSIGQSEQFF.

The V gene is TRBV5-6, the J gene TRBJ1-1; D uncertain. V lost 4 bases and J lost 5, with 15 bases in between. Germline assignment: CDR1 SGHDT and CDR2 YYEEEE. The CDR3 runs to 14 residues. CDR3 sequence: CASSPGRPITEAFF. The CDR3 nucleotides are TGTGCCAGCAGCCCAGGACGGCCGATAACTGAAGCTTTCTTT.

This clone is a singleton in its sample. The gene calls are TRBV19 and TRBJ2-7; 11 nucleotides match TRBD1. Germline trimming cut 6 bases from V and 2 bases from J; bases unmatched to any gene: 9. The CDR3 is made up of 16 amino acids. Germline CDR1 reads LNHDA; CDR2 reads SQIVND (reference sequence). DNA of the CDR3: TGTGCCAGTAGGGAAACCGGGACAGGGGGTACCTACGAGCAGTACTTC. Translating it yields CASRETGTGGTYEQYF. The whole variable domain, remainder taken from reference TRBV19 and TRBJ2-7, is DGGITQSPKYLFRKEGQNVTLSCEQNLNHDAMYWYRQDPGQGLRLIYYSQIVNDFQKGDIAEGYSVSREKKESFPLTVTSAQKNPTAFYLCASRETGTGGTYEQYFGPGTRLTVT.

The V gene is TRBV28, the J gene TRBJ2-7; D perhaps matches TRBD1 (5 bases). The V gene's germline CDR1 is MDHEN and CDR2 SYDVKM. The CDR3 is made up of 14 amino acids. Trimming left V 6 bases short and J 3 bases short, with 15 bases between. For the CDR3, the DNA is TGTGCCAGCAGCCCAACAGGATCCATCTACGAGCAGTACTTC. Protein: CASSPTGSIYEQYF.

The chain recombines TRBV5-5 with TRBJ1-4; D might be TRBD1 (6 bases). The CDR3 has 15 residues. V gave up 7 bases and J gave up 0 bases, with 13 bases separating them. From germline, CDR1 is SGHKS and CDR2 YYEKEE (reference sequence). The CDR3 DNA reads TGTGCCAGCCATCCGGGGGCAACAACTAATGAAAAACTGTTTTTT. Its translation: CASHPGATTNEKLFF.